This TCR beta chain was observed in a study of blood T cell repertoires in COVID-19. Study-level background: Specimens from acute and convalescent COVID-19 originated in the United States, Italy and Spain. PBMCs, B-cell-depleted T cells, or T cells were the source of the cDNA or gDNA that made up the material.

Authors' processing steps: Cell counts per sample came from amplifying reference gene primers. The assay was immunoSEQ multiplex PCR, and TCRdb's table has in-frame clones only and misses some. That table furnishes V, J and clone size, whereas the DNA furnished D and trimming. The sample shows over 300,000 clones, around 87% of them seen only once. The germline V and J ends were trimmed by 3 bases and 3 bases, with 17 bases remaining between them. CDR3 length: 16 residues. In germline, CDR1 is KGHSH, CDR2 LQKENI. The chain employs TRBV18 and TRBJ1-1; D is unclear. The clonotype was recovered from a man between 18 and 29 years old with active or convalescent COVID-19. Input material: peripheral blood. CDR3 region: CASSPLEGLGHTEAFF. For the CDR3, the DNA is TGTGCCAGCTCACCCCTGGAGGGATTGGGTCACACTGAAGCTTTCTTT.